A selection of T cell receptor beta chains follows, all from one sample in a study of CD4 T cells in relation to SARS-CoV-2 and coronaviruses. These receptors' antigens are unknown. Assay used: immunoSEQ multiplex PCR; TCRdb lists only in-frame clones, some missing. This sample yields about 19,000 clones, of which about 72% are seen a single time; under 35% belongs to the top ten. The sequencing sample was made of CD4+ T cells from PBMCs, cultured in vitro. The receptors stem from a human donor in good health. The CDR3 runs from the conserved cysteine through the conserved F or W. A D gene is named only where the DNA matches it firmly. Clone size is given for some rows only: seen once, a few or many times, or a class if the clone is expanded.

d_gene: TRBD2; abundance: .; j_gene: TRBJ2-1; v_gene: TRBV6-2/TRBV6-3; CDR3aa: CASSPRGAGLYNEQFF; CDR3nt: TGTGCCAGCAGCCCGAGGGGAGCGGGACTCTACAATGAGCAGTTCTTC
d_gene: .; abundance: few; j_gene: TRBJ2-7; v_gene: TRBV20-1; CDR3aa: CSASPVVGGAYEQYF; CDR3nt: TGCAGTGCTAGTCCTGTGGTAGGCGGGGCCTACGAGCAGTACTTC
d_gene: .; abundance: .; j_gene: TRBJ1-1; v_gene: TRBV24-1; CDR3aa: CATFRPEAFF; CDR3nt: TGTGCCACCTTTAGACCCGAAGCTTTCTTT
d_gene: TRBD1; abundance: .; j_gene: TRBJ2-2; v_gene: TRBV27; CDR3aa: CASSRGQGRTGELFF; CDR3nt: TGTGCCAGCAGTCGGGGACAGGGTCGGACCGGGGAGCTGTTTTTT
d_gene: TRBD1; abundance: .; j_gene: TRBJ2-7; v_gene: TRBV6-6; CDR3aa: CASSHRDSYEQYF; CDR3nt: TGTGCCAGCAGTCACCGGGACAGCTACGAGCAGTACTTC
d_gene: .; abundance: .; j_gene: TRBJ1-5; v_gene: TRBV24-1; CDR3aa: CATSDFQGSNQPQHF; CDR3nt: TGTGCCACCAGTGATTTTCAGGGTAGCAATCAGCCCCAGCATTTT
d_gene: .; abundance: .; j_gene: TRBJ2-7; v_gene: TRBV6-4; CDR3aa: CASISSRGSIYEQYF; CDR3nt: TGTGCCAGCATTTCCTCCAGGGGATCTATTTACGAGCAGTACTTC
d_gene: TRBD2; abundance: few; j_gene: TRBJ2-4; v_gene: TRBV5-1; CDR3aa: CASSSRQGGGDFQYF; CDR3nt: TGCGCCAGCAGCTCCCGACAGGGCGGGGGGGACTTTCAGTACTTC
d_gene: .; abundance: .; j_gene: TRBJ2-5; v_gene: TRBV5-6; CDR3aa: CASSLVDRGAETQYF; CDR3nt: TGTGCCAGCAGCTTGGTAGATCGGGGCGCCGAGACCCAGTACTTC
d_gene: .; abundance: .; j_gene: TRBJ1-4; v_gene: TRBV24-1; CDR3aa: CATSDFRNDKEKLFF; CDR3nt: TGTGCCACCAGTGATTTCCGTAACGATAAAGAAAAACTGTTTTTT
d_gene: TRBD2; abundance: .; j_gene: TRBJ2-7; v_gene: TRBV4-1; CDR3aa: CASGRLSTTSGRYEQYF; CDR3nt: TGCGCCAGTGGCCGACTTTCGACGACTAGCGGAAGATACGAGCAGTACTTC
d_gene: .; abundance: .; j_gene: TRBJ2-3; v_gene: TRBV5-1; CDR3aa: CASSPGQLTDTQYF; CDR3nt: TGCGCCAGCAGCCCAGGACAGCTCACAGATACGCAGTATTTT
d_gene: .; abundance: .; j_gene: TRBJ2-3; v_gene: TRBV24-1; CDR3aa: CATSDLAQDVADTQYF; CDR3nt: TGTGCCACCAGTGATTTGGCCCAAGACGTAGCAGATACGCAGTATTTT
d_gene: .; abundance: once; j_gene: TRBJ1-1; v_gene: TRBV18; CDR3aa: CASSRMNTEAFF; CDR3nt: TGTGCCAGCTCACGTATGAACACTGAAGCTTTCTTT
d_gene: TRBD2; abundance: .; j_gene: TRBJ2-3; v_gene: TRBV18; CDR3aa: CASSPLGLAGGRTDTQYF; CDR3nt: TGTGCCAGCTCACCTCTAGGCCTAGCGGGAGGCCGCACAGATACGCAGTATTTT
d_gene: .; abundance: .; j_gene: TRBJ2-7; v_gene: TRBV9; CDR3aa: CASSVGLGNYEQYF; CDR3nt: TGTGCCAGCAGCGTAGGGCTGGGTAACTACGAGCAGTACTTC
d_gene: .; abundance: .; j_gene: TRBJ1-4; v_gene: TRBV2; CDR3aa: CASRETDATNEKLFF; CDR3nt: TGTGCCAGCAGGGAGACGGACGCAACTAATGAAAAACTGTTTTTT
d_gene: TRBD1; abundance: .; j_gene: TRBJ1-1; v_gene: TRBV20-1; CDR3aa: CSASGGAEAFF; CDR3nt: TGCAGTGCCTCAGGGGGCGCTGAAGCTTTCTTT
d_gene: TRBD2; abundance: .; j_gene: TRBJ2-7; v_gene: TRBV5-4; CDR3aa: CASNGLAGVGEQYF; CDR3nt: TGTGCCAGCAATGGACTAGCGGGAGTGGGCGAGCAGTACTTC
d_gene: .; abundance: .; j_gene: TRBJ1-2; v_gene: TRBV15; CDR3aa: CATSRVPTNYGYTF; CDR3nt: TGTGCCACCAGCAGAGTTCCTACTAACTATGGCTACACCTTC
d_gene: .; abundance: .; j_gene: TRBJ1-2; v_gene: TRBV6-1; CDR3aa: CASSDQGTYGYTF; CDR3nt: TGTGCCAGCAGTGACCAGGGTACCTATGGCTACACCTTC